The source of this T cell receptor (beta chain) is a study of blood T cell repertoires in COVID-19. Turning to the study itself: Acute-phase and convalescent COVID-19 samples originated in the United States, Italy and Spain. T cells, B-cell-depleted T cells, or PBMCs supplied cDNA or gDNA.

CDR3 length: 13 amino acids. V shed 7 bases and J 9 bases; nucleotides not matched to a gene: 6. Germline V gives CDR1 LNHDA, CDR2 SQIVND (reference sequence). Under the authors' procedure: Estimated nucleated cell counts came from reference gene primer amplification. Sequenced by immunoSEQ multiplex PCR; TCRdb stores in-frame clones only, minus some. The DNA was the basis for D and trimming; V, J and clone size are from that table. The sample contains approximately 410,000 clones, 80% to 90% of which appear only once. The clonotype was recovered from a woman in her thirties with active or convalescent COVID-19. The specimen was peripheral blood. The chain carries TRBV19 and TRBJ1-6, with 7 bases identical to TRBD1. The CDR3 loop reads CASTGQMASPLHF. Written as DNA, the CDR3 is TGTGCCAGTACGGGACAGATGGCTTCACCCCTCCACTTT.